The rows below give T cell receptor beta chains drawn from one sample of a study of shared clonotypes between healthy human individuals. Only in-frame clones appear in the TCRdb table, and some are missing; sequencing was by immunoSEQ multiplex PCR. The table includes about a million clones, around 74% detected once. The source material was memory CD4+ T cells sorted from blood. The receptors originated from a man younger than 30 in good health. CDR3s include the opening cysteine and the closing phenylalanine or tryptophan. The order of the fields is clone size, J gene, V gene, D gene, CDR3 protein, CDR3 DNA. A D gene is named only where the DNA matches it firmly. Size tells how often a clone was seen (once, few, many) or the class of an expanded clone, and some rows leave it out.

>.|TRBJ2-3|TRBV15|TRBD1
CATSRDIGGGPAWSSRVADTQYF
TGTGCCACCAGCAGAGATATAGGGGGCGGACCGGCATGGTCATCAAGGGTTGCAGATACGCAGTATTTT
>few|TRBJ1-5|TRBV5-1|.
CASSLDRAANQPQHF
TGCGCCAGCAGCTTGGACAGGGCGGCCAATCAGCCCCAGCATTTT
>.|TRBJ2-7|TRBV28|.
CASSLEGSRYKQYF
TGTGCCAGCAGTCTGGAGGGTTCCCGCTACAAGCAGTACTTC
>.|TRBJ2-6|TRBV30|.
CAWIRAGANVLTF
TGTGCCTGGATTCGGGCTGGGGCCAACGTCCTGACTTTC
>few|TRBJ1-6|TRBV9|TRBD1
CASSADRVLSPLHF
TGTGCCAGCAGCGCGGACAGGGTTTTGTCACCCCTCCACTTT
>.|TRBJ1-1|TRBV30|.
CAWSRVEAFF
TGTGCCTGGAGCCGAGTTGAAGCTTTCTTT
>.|TRBJ2-3|TRBV25-1|.
CASSEYILDRSHTDTQYF
TGTGCCAGCAGTGAATATATTCTAGACAGGTCCCACACAGATACGCAGTATTTT
>once|TRBJ2-7|TRBV11-2|TRBD2
CASSPGLAGYEQYF
TGTGCCAGCAGCCCGGGACTAGCGGGCTACGAGCAGTACTTC
>.|TRBJ2-1|TRBV19|TRBD2
CASSTGTSGSIEQFF
TGTGCCAGTAGTACCGGGACTAGCGGGAGTATTGAGCAGTTCTTC
>.|TRBJ1-1|TRBV6-6|.
CASSSYLTGQHEEAFF
TGTGCCAGCAGTTCCTACCTGACAGGCCAACACGAGGAAGCTTTCTTT
>.|TRBJ2-4|TRBV30|.
CAWTDLGDIQYF
TGTGCCTGGACCGACCTAGGGGACATTCAGTACTTC
>.|TRBJ1-6|TRBV28|.
CASSLGQPVSPLHF
TGTGCCAGCAGTTTAGGACAGCCCGTCTCACCCCTCCACTTT
>.|TRBJ1-4|TRBV10-3|TRBD1
CAIRDRPGGEKLFF
TGTGCCATCAGGGACAGGCCGGGGGGCGAAAAACTGTTTTTT
>once|TRBJ1-1|TRBV5-1|TRBD1
CASSSYPGQGWTEAFF
TGCGCCAGCAGCTCCTACCCGGGACAGGGTTGGACTGAAGCTTTCTTT
>.|TRBJ2-7|TRBV28|TRBD1
CASSTAGRGLSYEQYF
TGTGCCAGCAGTACCGCGGGCAGGGGGCTCTCCTACGAGCAGTACTTC
>.|TRBJ1-5|TRBV15|TRBD1
CATSSHTGGLSNQPQHF
TGTGCCACCAGCAGTCATACAGGGGGCCTGAGCAATCAGCCCCAGCATTTT
>.|TRBJ2-2|TRBV9|.
CASSVDLSVTGELFF
TGTGCCAGCAGCGTAGATTTATCGGTCACCGGGGAGCTGTTTTTT
>once|TRBJ2-5|TRBV2|.
CASSRDHSQETQYF
TGTGCCAGCAGCCGCGACCATTCTCAAGAGACCCAGTACTTC
>.|TRBJ2-2|TRBV10-1|.
CASSESTFKRDTGELFF
TGCGCCAGCAGTGAGTCGACCTTTAAGCGGGACACCGGGGAGCTGTTTTTT
>many|TRBJ1-1|TRBV5-8|TRBD1
CASSRRQGAGTEAFF
TGTGCCAGCAGCAGGAGACAGGGGGCAGGCACTGAAGCTTTCTTT
>.|TRBJ2-3|TRBV27|TRBD1
CASRGTGGSHTQYF
TGTGCCAGCAGGGGGACAGGGGGCTCACATACGCAGTATTTT
>few|TRBJ2-7|TRBV2|.
CASSPMLARGYEQYF
TGTGCCAGCAGCCCGATGCTAGCTCGGGGGTACGAGCAGTACTTC
>.|TRBJ2-7|TRBV18|.
CASSPQTAYEQYF
TGTGCCAGCTCACCCCAGACAGCCTACGAGCAGTACTTC
>once|TRBJ1-4|TRBV19|TRBD1
CASADRRGEKLFF
TGTGCCAGCGCGGACAGGAGGGGAGAAAAACTGTTTTTT
>.|TRBJ2-7|TRBV19|.
CASSLGESYEQYF
TGTGCCAGTAGTTTGGGGGAGTCTTACGAGCAGTACTTC
>.|TRBJ1-2|TRBV2|TRBD1
CASSEALTGWANYGYTF
TGTGCCAGCAGTGAAGCGTTGACAGGGTGGGCTAACTATGGCTACACCTTC
>once|TRBJ2-5|TRBV6-5|.
CASREGVASRETQYF
TGTGCCAGCAGGGAGGGGGTCGCGAGCAGGGAGACCCAGTACTTC
>few|TRBJ2-3|TRBV7-2|.
CASSLGPLTDTQYF
TGTGCCAGCAGCTTAGGGCCCCTCACAGATACGCAGTATTTT
>.|TRBJ1-3|TRBV7-2|.
CASSPGTGGNTIYF
TGTGCCAGCAGCCCAGGGACGGGTGGAAACACCATATATTTT
>.|TRBJ1-4|TRBV29-1|.
CSAIRDGENEKLFF
TGCAGCGCCATCCGGGACGGTGAAAATGAAAAACTGTTTTTT
>once|TRBJ2-6|TRBV6-6|.
CASSSSLGGANVLTF
.
>.|TRBJ1-4|TRBV5-1|TRBD1
CASSPLGTVNEKLFF
TGCGCCAGCAGCCCTTTGGGGACAGTTAATGAAAAACTGTTTTTT
>once|TRBJ2-5|TRBV5-1|.
CASSLVSGTKETQYF
TGCGCCAGCAGCTTGGTTTCCGGGACAAAAGAGACCCAGTACTTC
>.|TRBJ2-3|TRBV18|.
CASSPLQSSTDTQYF
TGTGCCAGCTCACCGCTTCAGAGTAGCACAGATACGCAGTATTTT
>.|TRBJ2-7|TRBV19|.
CASSMAVKGVYEQYF
TGTGCCAGTAGTATGGCCGTCAAGGGGGTCTACGAGCAGTACTTC
>once|TRBJ2-3|TRBV10-3|.
CAISGRAEDTQYF
TGTGCCATCAGTGGGAGGGCCGAGGATACGCAGTATTTT
>many|TRBJ1-6|TRBV7-9|TRBD1
CASSFATGGNSPLHF
TGTGCCAGCAGCTTTGCGACAGGGGGCAATTCACCCCTCCACTTT
>.|TRBJ2-1|TRBV2|.
CASIEGGGEQFF
TGTGCCAGCATTGAGGGTGGTGGGGAGCAGTTCTTC
>once|TRBJ2-1|TRBV6-1|TRBD2
CASRLTSVGGDEQFF
TGTGCCAGCCGGTTGACTAGCGTGGGGGGGGATGAGCAGTTCTTC
>.|TRBJ2-2|TRBV7-2|TRBD2
CASSLLAANTGELFF
TGTGCCAGCAGCTTACTAGCGGCAAACACCGGGGAGCTGTTTTTT
>.|TRBJ1-2|TRBV30|.
CAWSATGSYGYTF
TGTGCCTGGAGTGCTACGGGATCCTATGGCTACACCTTC
>many|TRBJ1-1|TRBV19|TRBD1
CASSIGQGAMTEAFF
TGTGCCAGTAGTATAGGGCAGGGGGCGATGACTGAAGCTTTCTTT
>.|TRBJ1-5|TRBV6-4|TRBD1
CASSEGQGGENQPQHF
TGTGCCAGCAGCGAAGGACAGGGGGGAGAAAATCAGCCCCAGCATTTT
>.|TRBJ2-3|TRBV29-1|.
CSVEKGGDTQYF
TGCAGCGTTGAGAAAGGGGGAGATACGCAGTATTTT
>few|TRBJ2-1|TRBV11-1|.
CASSLALVPPEQFF
TGTGCCAGCAGCTTGGCACTAGTCCCTCCTGAGCAGTTCTTC
>.|TRBJ1-5|TRBV9|.
CASSVFEAGQPQHF
TGTGCCAGCAGCGTATTTGAGGCAGGCCAGCCCCAGCATTTT
>.|TRBJ1-1|TRBV5-4|.
CASATATGLTEAFF
TGTGCCAGCGCCACGGCAACAGGTCTCACTGAAGCTTTCTTT
>few|TRBJ2-5|TRBV7-2|.
CASSLADGETQYF
TGTGCCAGCAGCTTAGCGGATGGGGAGACCCAGTACTTC
>.|TRBJ2-7|TRBV7-2|TRBD2
CASSSLTSGRTYEQYF
TGTGCCAGCAGCTCACTGACTAGCGGGAGGACCTACGAGCAGTACTTC
>.|TRBJ2-3|TRBV19|TRBD2
CATWDYGRSDTQYF
TGTGCCACCTGGGACTATGGGAGGTCAGATACGCAGTATTTT
>.|TRBJ2-7|TRBV7-8|TRBD1
CASSLAYTGAGLEQYF
TGTGCCAGCAGCTTAGCATACACAGGGGCGGGTCTCGAGCAGTACTTC
>.|TRBJ2-3|TRBV10-2|.
CASRTGAASTDTQYF
TGCGCCAGCAGAACGGGGGCAGCATCCACAGATACGCAGTATTTT
>once|TRBJ1-1|TRBV6-1|TRBD1
CASSETVRGGGVAFF
TGTGCCAGCAGTGAAACAGTAAGGGGAGGGGGCGTAGCTTTCTTT
>.|TRBJ2-7|TRBV11-1|TRBD1
CASTPGQGSSYEQYF
TGTGCCAGCACCCCGGGACAGGGGAGCTCCTACGAGCAGTACTTC
>few|TRBJ1-5|TRBV2|TRBD1
CASSGGMGNQPQHF
TGTGCCAGCTCAGGGGGTATGGGCAATCAGCCCCAGCATTTT